The entry below describes one T cell receptor (beta chain). The clone's antigen remains unknown. Within one base of it there is no much larger clone, and no base qualities were kept. This record belongs to a study of blood T cells in healthy people across ages (dated by TCRdb to between 2014 and 2017). Concerning the study at large: In model experiments, template switching captured about one uniquely barcoded TCR beta cDNA molecule for every two T cells. Using deep sequencing normalized with unique cDNA molecular identifiers, the study measured how TCR beta repertoire diversity changes with age. Donors were grouped into four age groups: young (average roughly 16 years), middle-aged (roughly 37), aged (around 60) and long-lived (just over 80). Donors of different ages were randomly distributed across sequencing lanes to avoid experimental bias. For two donors (one aged 18 to 29 and one aged 80 or older), the study analyzed two additional independent replicas of 1 million unique cDNA reads from the same blood draw. Here is what the overall study found, with its caveats: The long-lived group showed more naive CD4+ T cells, fewer expanded clones and increased TCR diversity than the aged group, suggesting age selection. Total diversity estimates from one million sequenced T cells were considered lower bounds and underestimates. Donor CMV infection status was unknown, potentially confounding age-related changes in expanded clonotypes. Observed TCR beta diversity correlated strongly with the percentage of naive T cells measured by flow cytometry. As age increased, observed TCR beta diversity per million T cells dropped in a roughly linear way, and a significant reduction was already evident by age 40. Conclusive comparison of naive and antigen-experienced compartments was prevented by the profiling of bulk unsorted PBMCs.

Donors were about 36 systemically healthy Caucasian individuals from Russia aged 6 to 90 years. Each donor gave ten milliliters of peripheral blood, drawn into EDTA-treated Vacutainer tubes. Ficoll-Paque density-gradient centrifugation was used to isolate PBMCs, with at least 6.5 million per sample. Total RNA, at least 6 micrograms per sample, was extracted from PBMCs with Trizol reagent. The percentages of naive CD45RAhigh/CD27high T cells were determined by flow cytometry on a PBMC aliquot from every donor. The library was obtained by 5' RACE. TCRdb shows the sequencer as Illumina HiSeq 2500. A second PCR of about 6 to 11 cycles was performed with a sample-barcoded 5' primer and a J-beta primer mix. A template-switch 5' adaptor carrying 12 random nucleotides introduced a unique molecular identifier onto each TCR beta cDNA molecule. At least 2.5 million CDR3-containing paired-end reads were obtained from each sample. First-strand cDNA synthesis was performed from all RNA using the Mint cDNA synthesis kit, with priming by a TRBC-specific oligonucleotide. After uracil-DNA glycosylase treatment, a first 18-cycle PCR used universal primers M1SS and BC2_uni_R on all cDNA. Concerning the study's data processing: For normalization, 1 million high-quality reads, each with a distinct molecular identifier, were randomly selected from each sample. Reads sharing molecular identifiers were discarded rather than binned into consensus sequences. MiTCR, run with a Q25 quality threshold and the strictest error-elimination algorithm, handled CDR3 identification, clonotype clustering and error correction. A nonparametric unseen species model with Euler transformation was used to estimate lower-bound total TCR beta diversity. The raw public reads went through TCRdb reprocessing: fastp at Q25, MiXCR clone calling, in-frame beta chains kept. Records with the same CDR3 protein are collapsed into one entry carrying the most frequent genes and DNA. The V and J calls, along with clone size, are taken from TCRdb and not from the paper's own processing. Within this sample are around 870,000 distinct CDR3 sequences, with 29% of them counted one time only. 15% to 20% of the sample is held by the ten biggest clonotypes.

A distance of 9 bases separates the germline ends of V and J, which lose 0 bases and 4 bases respectively. From its cysteine to its phenylalanine, the CDR3 spans 14 amino acids. Just CDR3 DNA is preserved here, 42 bases in frame from base 1. The germline V gene (reference sequence) specifies DFQATT as CDR1 and SNEGSKA as CDR2. The sequence was collected from a woman older than 75 in good health. The V and J segments used are TRBV20-1 and TRBJ2-2, with the D gene not clear enough to name. What was sequenced was blood. The CDR3: CSARDWQSTGELFF. The base sequence is TGCAGTGCTAGAGATTGGCAGTCCACCGGGGAGCTGTTTTTT.